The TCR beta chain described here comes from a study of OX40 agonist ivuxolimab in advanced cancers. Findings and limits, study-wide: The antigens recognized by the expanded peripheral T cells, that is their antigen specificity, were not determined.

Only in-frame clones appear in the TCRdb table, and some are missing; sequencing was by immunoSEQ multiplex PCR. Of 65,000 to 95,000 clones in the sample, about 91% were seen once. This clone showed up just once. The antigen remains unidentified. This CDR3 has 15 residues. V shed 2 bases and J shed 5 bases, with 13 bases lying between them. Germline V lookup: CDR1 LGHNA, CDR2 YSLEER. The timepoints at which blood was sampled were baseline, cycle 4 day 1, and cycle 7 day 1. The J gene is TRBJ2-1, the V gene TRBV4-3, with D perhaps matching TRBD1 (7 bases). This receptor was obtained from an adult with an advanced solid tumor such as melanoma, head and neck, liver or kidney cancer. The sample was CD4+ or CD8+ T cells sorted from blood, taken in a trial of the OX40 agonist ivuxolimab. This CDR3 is CASSQRQGGDNEQFF. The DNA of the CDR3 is TGCGCCAGCAGCCAACGGCAGGGGGGTGACAATGAGCAGTTCTTC.